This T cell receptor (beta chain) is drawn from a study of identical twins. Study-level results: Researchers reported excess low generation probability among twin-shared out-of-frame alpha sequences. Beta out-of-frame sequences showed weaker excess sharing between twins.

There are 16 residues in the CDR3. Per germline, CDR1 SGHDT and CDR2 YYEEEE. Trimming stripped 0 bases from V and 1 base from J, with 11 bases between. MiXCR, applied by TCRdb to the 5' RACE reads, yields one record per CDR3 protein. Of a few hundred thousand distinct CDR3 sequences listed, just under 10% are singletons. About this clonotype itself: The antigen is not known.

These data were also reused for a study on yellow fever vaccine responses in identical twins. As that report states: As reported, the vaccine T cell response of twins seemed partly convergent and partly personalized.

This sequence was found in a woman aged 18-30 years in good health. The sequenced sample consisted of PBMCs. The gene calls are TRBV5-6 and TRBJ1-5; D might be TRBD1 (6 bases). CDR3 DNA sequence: TGTGCCAGCAGCTTGGCGGGGGGCGGAAGCAATCAGCCCCAGCATTTT. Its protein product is CASSLAGGGSNQPQHF.